This is a list of T cell receptor beta chains from one sample in a study of CD8 T cell repertoires and HIV-1 epitope variants. The method was immunoSEQ multiplex PCR; TCRdb's version includes in-frame clones alone and lacks a portion of them. The data contain some 100,000 clones, 74% of them singletons. The sample comprised uncultured baseline CD8+ T cells from peripheral blood mononuclear cells (PBMCs). These receptor sequences come from a male donor with HIV. CDR3s include the opening cysteine and the closing phenylalanine or tryptophan. D genes are given only for firm matches. Some rows mark clone size as missing; the rest say once, few, many or name a class of expanded clone.

clone_size | cdr3_length | j_call | v_call | d_call | cdr3_aa | cdr3_nt
- | 15 | TRBJ1-2 | TRBV6-1 | - | CASSEAQGILDGYTF | TGTGCCAGCAGTGAAGCGCAGGGCATTTTGGATGGCTACACCTTC
- | 14 | TRBJ1-1 | TRBV7-2 | TRBD1 | CASSLGQGNTEAFF | TGTGCCAGCAGCTTAGGACAGGGGAACACTGAAGCTTTCTTT
- | 14 | TRBJ2-5 | TRBV6-1 | TRBD1 | CASTATGGRETQYF | TGTGCCAGTACTGCGACAGGGGGTAGGGAGACCCAGTACTTC
few | 15 | TRBJ2-1 | TRBV19 | - | CASSIDRGVEGEQFF | TGTGCCAGTAGTATAGATAGGGGTGTGGAGGGTGAGCAGTTCTTC
few | 13 | TRBJ2-2 | TRBV12-5 | - | CASGLVSGGELFF | TGTGCTAGTGGTTTGGTCAGCGGGGGGGAGCTGTTTTTT
- | 14 | TRBJ1-1 | TRBV28 | TRBD1 | CASSLQGVGTEAFF | TGTGCCAGCAGTTTACAGGGGGTGGGCACTGAAGCTTTCTTT
few | 17 | TRBJ1-2 | TRBV19 | - | CASNLRGASPYYYGYTF | TGTGCCAGTAACCTTCGGGGGGCCAGCCCATACTACTATGGCTACACCTTC
- | 14 | TRBJ1-1 | TRBV10-1 | - | CASSDPSGSPEAFF | TGCGCCAGCAGTGACCCCTCGGGGAGCCCTGAAGCTTTCTTT
- | 13 | TRBJ2-7 | TRBV29-1 | TRBD2 | CSVETSGYYEQYF | TGCAGCGTTGAGACTAGCGGCTACTACGAGCAGTACTTC
few | 14 | TRBJ2-1 | TRBV7-9 | - | CASSLGVGAREQFF | TGTGCCAGCAGCTTGGGTGTAGGGGCTCGAGAGCAGTTCTTC
- | 13 | TRBJ1-2 | TRBV5-4 | - | CASSSDSNYGYTF | TGTGCCAGCAGTTCGGACAGTAACTATGGCTACACCTTC
many | 15 | TRBJ2-7 | TRBV4-3 | - | CASSQDWWGVYEQYF | TGCGCCAGCAGCCAAGATTGGTGGGGGGTCTACGAGCAGTACTTC
- | 14 | TRBJ1-3 | TRBV29-1 | TRBD1 | CSVATGGTGNTIYF | TGCAGCGTCGCGACAGGGGGTACTGGAAACACCATATATTTT
- | 14 | TRBJ2-7 | TRBV10-2 | - | CASRRQGTSYEQYF | TGCGCCAGCAGGAGGCAGGGTACCTCCTACGAGCAGTACTTC
once | 15 | TRBJ2-1 | TRBV7-6 | - | CASSLEGGHYNEQFF | TGTGCCAGCAGCTTAGAGGGGGGGCACTACAATGAGCAGTTCTTC
- | 11 | TRBJ1-2 | TRBV9 | - | CASSPRERGTF | TGTGCCAGCAGCCCCCGGGAGAGAGGGACCTTC
- | 15 | TRBJ2-7 | TRBV28 | TRBD1 | CASSLVPGQVYEQYF | TGTGCCAGCAGTTTAGTACCCGGACAGGTCTACGAGCAGTACTTC
- | 17 | TRBJ1-5 | TRBV5-6 | - | CASSFYGRSLSNQPQHF | TGTGCCAGCAGCTTTTACGGGCGGAGTTTGAGCAATCAGCCCCAGCATTTT
- | 15 | TRBJ2-7 | TRBV6-6 | - | CASSYSQGRGDEQYF | TGTGCCAGCAGTTACTCACAGGGAAGAGGGGACGAGCAGTACTTC
- | 14 | TRBJ1-1 | TRBV7-2 | TRBD1 | CASSPQGGGTEAFF | TGTGCCAGCAGCCCCCAGGGGGGCGGCACTGAAGCTTTCTTT
- | 16 | TRBJ2-7 | TRBV15 | TRBD2 | CATSREWGAGGREQYF | TGTGCCACCAGCAGAGAGTGGGGTGCGGGAGGGCGGGAGCAGTACTTC
- | 16 | TRBJ2-3 | TRBV9 | TRBD2 | CASSVPLAGHTDTQYF | TGTGCCAGCAGCGTCCCCCTAGCGGGCCACACAGATACGCAGTATTTT
- | 13 | TRBJ2-7 | TRBV6-5 | - | CASSPDASYEQYF | TGTGCCAGCAGTCCGGACGCGTCCTACGAGCAGTACTTC
- | 14 | TRBJ1-5 | TRBV7-2 | - | CASSRDGSNQPQHF | TGTGCCAGCAGCCGGGACGGGTCCAATCAGCCCCAGCATTTT
- | 15 | TRBJ2-1 | TRBV28 | TRBD2 | CASKRAGGSYNEQFF | TGTGCCAGCAAAAGAGCGGGAGGATCCTACAATGAGCAGTTCTTC
- | 15 | TRBJ2-2 | TRBV5-8 | - | CASSLQPGSNGELFF | TGTGCCAGCAGCTTGCAGCCGGGATCAAACGGGGAGCTGTTTTTT
- | 12 | TRBJ1-2 | TRBV5-1 | - | CASSPGGYGYTF | TGCGCCAGCAGCCCTGGCGGCTATGGCTACACCTTC
few | 13 | TRBJ2-3 | TRBV1 | - | CTSITLGRGTQYF | TGCACCAGCATCACACTCGGAAGAGGGACGCAGTATTTT
- | 15 | TRBJ2-7 | TRBV2 | TRBD2 | CASRVALAGSGEQYF | TGTGCCAGCAGAGTCGCCCTAGCGGGGTCGGGAGAGCAGTACTTC
- | 14 | TRBJ1-2 | TRBV27 | - | CASSFQGGVYGYTF | TGTGCCAGCAGTTTCCAGGGAGGTGTCTATGGCTACACCTTC
- | 14 | TRBJ2-1 | TRBV6-1 | - | CATRGTRSYNEQFF | TGTGCCACCAGGGGGACTAGGTCCTACAATGAGCAGTTCTTC
- | 20 | TRBJ2-3 | TRBV5-4 | TRBD2 | CASSFSLFGLAGGNTDTQYF | TGTGCCAGCAGCTTTTCCCTTTTTGGACTAGCGGGGGGTAACACAGATACGCAGTATTTT
- | 15 | TRBJ1-4 | TRBV7-2 | TRBD1 | CASSFTQGVAEKLFF | TGTGCCAGCAGCTTCACACAGGGGGTAGCTGAAAAACTGTTTTTT
- | 14 | TRBJ1-2 | TRBV5-6 | TRBD1 | CASSQIQGNYGYTF | TGTGCCAGCAGCCAGATACAGGGGAACTATGGCTACACCTTC
- | 15 | TRBJ1-1 | TRBV9 | - | CASSTQTGGVTEAFF | TGTGCCAGCAGCACCCAGACAGGCGGGGTCACTGAAGCTTTCTTT
once | 18 | TRBJ2-3 | TRBV25-1 | TRBD2 | CASSDGGTSGVGTDTQYF | TGTGCCAGCAGTGATGGGGGGACTAGCGGGGTTGGGACAGATACGCAGTATTTT
once | 12 | TRBJ1-2 | TRBV6-6 | TRBD1 | CASTMDRVGYTF | TGTGCCAGCACCATGGACAGGGTCGGCTACACCTTC
- | 15 | TRBJ2-5 | TRBV5-1 | - | CASSLAPTVQETQYF | TGCGCCAGCAGCTTGGCCCCGACGGTCCAAGAGACCCAGTACTTC
few | 11 | TRBJ1-1 | TRBV28 | - | CASLKNTEAFF | TGTGCCAGTTTAAAGAACACTGAAGCTTTCTTT
- | 15 | TRBJ1-6 | TRBV28 | TRBD1 | CASSLGQGVGSPLHF | TGTGCCAGCAGTTTAGGACAGGGGGTGGGATCACCCCTCCACTTT
- | 12 | TRBJ1-1 | TRBV5-1 | - | CASSLFGGEAFF | TGCGCCAGCAGCTTGTTTGGGGGTGAGGCTTTCTTT
few | 11 | TRBJ1-1 | TRBV10-1 | - | CASSGYTEAFF | TGCGCCAGCAGTGGATACACTGAAGCTTTCTTT
- | 12 | TRBJ2-7 | TRBV12-5 | - | CASGNGYYEQYF | TGTGCTAGTGGAAACGGATACTACGAGCAGTACTTC
- | 14 | TRBJ1-5 | TRBV30 | - | CAWSGDVSNQPQHF | TGTGCCTGGAGCGGGGACGTTAGCAATCAGCCCCAGCATTTT
- | 12 | TRBJ1-1 | TRBV29-1 | - | CSGRIPNTEAFF | TGCAGCGGACGGATACCTAACACTGAAGCTTTCTTT
- | 9 | TRBJ2-7 | TRBV6-1 | TRBD2 | CAAGDEQYF | TGTGCCGCGGGAGACGAGCAGTACTTC
- | 15 | TRBJ1-1 | TRBV14 | - | CASSQDSGDVTEAFF | TGTGCCAGCAGCCAAGATAGCGGGGACGTCACTGAAGCTTTCTTT